In this sample, the clone carrying this TCR beta chain turned up a few times. The sample's time point: newly diagnosed GD, antithyroid drugs for less than 3 months. The TCR library used RNA extracted from PBMCs. In building TCR beta libraries, iRepertoire HTBI primers were used together with Arm-PCR of CDR3 regions. TCRdb independently ran MiXCR on the multiplex PCR reads; one entry per CDR3 protein. In the table there are 500,000 to 700,000 distinct CDR3 sequences, 16% of which are singletons. This specimen comes from a study of regulatory T cells in long-lasting Graves disease. Separately, the same data were catalogued under a study of T cells in Graves' hyperthyroidism and ophthalmopathy. That publication notes: For the diagnoses, clinical symptoms, serum thyroxine and TRAb, thyroid ultrasound and orbital computed tomography were used.

The clonotype was recovered from a woman younger than 45 with Graves disease. The sample here was peripheral blood mononuclear cells (PBMCs), taken at new diagnosis, from a patient treated with antithyroid drugs.

The chain's CDR3 is CASSQMGSVNEQFF. The CDR3 DNA reads as TGTGCCAGCAGCCAAATGGGTTCCGTAAATGAGCAGTTCTTC. The chain joins TRBV16 to TRBJ2-1; no firm D call. V lost 2 bases and J 7 bases, leaving 12 bases between the germline ends. CDR3 length: 14 residues. Germline V gives CDR1 KGHSY, CDR2 FQNENV.